This TCR beta chain was recorded in a study of human T cells and chemical hapten exposure. Study at large: The study traced per-sample TCR yield variation mainly to small differences in pooled library volumes.

This clonotype showed up just a few times. Time point indicated: pre-sensitization, week 0. Treatment noted: therapeutic diphenylcyclopropenone sensitization with weekly scalp DPC. Researchers sampled blood before each patch test went on. Germline loops: CDR1 SGHKS, CDR2 YYEKEE (reference sequence). The CDR3 contains 11 residues. Deletions cut 5 bases from V and 6 bases from J, with 7 bases between. TCRdb reprocessed the RACE reads via MiXCR and lists one record per CDR3 protein. This sample yields 270,000 or so distinct CDR3 sequences, of which about 7.7% are seen a single time; more than 0.95% belongs to the top ten.

This rearrangement joins TRBV5-5 to TRBJ2-3; the D is unclear. This clonotype originated in a man between 18 and 29 years old with alopecia areata. Some clones in this sample may be carry-over from other donors' samples. The specimen was whole blood, collected in connection with sensitization to the hapten diphenylcyclopropenone (DPC). CDR3 region: CASRTSDTQYF. The CDR3 DNA reads as TGTGCCAGCAGGACTTCGGATACGCAGTATTTT.